A selection of T cell receptor beta chains follows, all from one sample in a study of blood T cell repertoires in COVID-19. Sequencing was performed with immunoSEQ multiplex PCR; in TCRdb, only in-frame clones are kept and a portion is missing. The sample includes a few hundred thousand clones, roughly nine tenths seen only once; the top ten take around 10%. Material: peripheral blood. These receptors all stem from a woman aged 30 to 39 with COVID-19, enrolled during active disease. The CDR3 runs from the conserved cysteine through the conserved F or W. Fields, in order: clone size, V gene, J gene, D gene, CDR3 DNA, CDR3 protein. A D gene is named only where the DNA matches it firmly. Clone size is stated in some rows and not others, as once, few, many or a class when expanded.

once	TRBV7-6	TRBJ1-2	NA	TGTGCCAGCAGCTTAGGCATGGCGGGGACTAACTATGGCTACACCTTC	CASSLGMAGTNYGYTF
NA	TRBV4-1	TRBJ2-5	TRBD2	TGCGCCAGCAGCCACCGACTAGCGGGGGCGATACCCCAAGAGACCCAGTACTTC	CASSHRLAGAIPQETQYF
NA	TRBV5-1	TRBJ1-1	NA	TGCGCCAGCAGCTCAAGGGGACATCTGGAAGCTTTCTTT	CASSSRGHLEAFF
NA	TRBV28	TRBJ1-5	NA	TGTGCCAGCCTTGGGACACGGGGATATAGCAATCAGCCCCAGCATTTT	CASLGTRGYSNQPQHF
NA	TRBV7-9	TRBJ2-7	TRBD2	TGTGCCAGCAGCCCCAGTAGGGCGGGGGGCTACGAGCAGTACTTC	CASSPSRAGGYEQYF
NA	TRBV6-5	TRBJ2-4	TRBD2	TGTGCCAGCAGTTACTCCTCTAGCGGGGGGAACATTCAGTACTTC	CASSYSSSGGNIQYF
once	TRBV7-2	TRBJ2-1	TRBD2	TGTGCCAGCAGCTTAGCTGGTACGAGGGAGCGGGGGGCGTTTGACAATGAGCAGTTCTTC	CASSLAGTRERGAFDNEQFF
NA	TRBV28	TRBJ2-7	TRBD1	TGTGCCAGCAGGACAGGGAACACCTACGAGCAGTACTTC	CASRTGNTYEQYF
NA	TRBV5-4	TRBJ2-3	TRBD2	TGTGCCAGCAGCTTGGGGGGAGGGAGACGCACAGATACGCAGTATTTT	CASSLGGGRRTDTQYF
few	TRBV4-1	TRBJ1-5	NA	TGCGCCAGCAGCCAAGATCCTATGGCAGGGAATCAGCCCCAGCATTTT	CASSQDPMAGNQPQHF
NA	TRBV28	TRBJ2-5	TRBD1	TGTGCCAGCACGCCGATAAAGACAGGGTTGGAGGAGACCCAGTACTTC	CASTPIKTGLEETQYF
NA	TRBV6-1	TRBJ1-1	NA	TGTGCCAGCAGTTTAACAGGTTACGACACTGAAGCTTTCTTT	CASSLTGYDTEAFF
NA	TRBV7-2	TRBJ1-2	NA	TGTGCCAGCAGCCCCCACAGGTTAGGCTACACCTTC	CASSPHRLGYTF